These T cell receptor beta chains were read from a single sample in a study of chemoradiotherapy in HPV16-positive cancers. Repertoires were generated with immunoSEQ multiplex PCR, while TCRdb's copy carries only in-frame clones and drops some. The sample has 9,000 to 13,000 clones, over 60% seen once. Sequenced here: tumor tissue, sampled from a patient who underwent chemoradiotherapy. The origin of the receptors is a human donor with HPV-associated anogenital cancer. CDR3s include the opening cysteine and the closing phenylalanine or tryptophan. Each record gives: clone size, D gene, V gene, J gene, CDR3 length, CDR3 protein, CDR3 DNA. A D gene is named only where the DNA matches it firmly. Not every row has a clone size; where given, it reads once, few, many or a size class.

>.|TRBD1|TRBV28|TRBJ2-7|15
CASSWGTGDSYEQYF
TGTGCCAGCAGTTGGGGGACAGGGGACTCCTACGAGCAGTACTTC
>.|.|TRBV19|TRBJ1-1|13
CASSIGPNTEAFF
TGTGCCAGTAGTATAGGACCGAACACTGAAGCTTTCTTT
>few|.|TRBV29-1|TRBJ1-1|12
CSAYRQNTEAFF
TGCAGCGCCTATAGGCAGAACACTGAAGCTTTCTTT
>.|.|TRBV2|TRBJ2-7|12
CASRGDYKGQYF
TGTGCCAGCAGGGGGGATTACAAGGGGCAGTACTTC
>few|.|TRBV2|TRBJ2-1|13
CASSVAGYLEQFF
TGTGCCAGCAGTGTCGCAGGGTATCTTGAGCAGTTCTTC
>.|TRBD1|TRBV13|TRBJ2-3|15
CASSPTGGCQDTQYF
TGTGCCAGCAGCCCGACAGGGGGTTGTCAAGATACGCAGTATTTT
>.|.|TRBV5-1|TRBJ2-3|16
CASSLGGRGPTDTQYF
TGCGCCAGCAGCTTGGGCGGCAGGGGACCCACAGATACGCAGTATTTT
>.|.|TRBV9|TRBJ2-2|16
CASSVAKGSGTGELFF
TGTGCCAGCAGCGTAGCTAAAGGGTCGGGCACCGGGGAGCTGTTTTTT
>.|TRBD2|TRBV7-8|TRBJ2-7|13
CASSLLTGREQYF
TGTGCCAGCAGCTTACTAACCGGGAGGGAGCAGTACTTC
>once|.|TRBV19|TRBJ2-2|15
CASRTSGTITGELFF
TGTGCCAGTAGGACCTCCGGGACAATCACCGGGGAGCTGTTTTTT
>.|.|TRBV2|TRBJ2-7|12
CASSVREDEQYF
TGTGCCAGCAGCGTCAGGGAGGACGAGCAGTACTTC
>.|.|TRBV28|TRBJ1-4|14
CALGGVRANEKLFF
TGTGCCCTCGGTGGGGTTCGGGCTAATGAAAAACTGTTTTTT
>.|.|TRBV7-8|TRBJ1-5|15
CASSRGTGQHQPQHF
TGTGCCAGCAGCCGCGGGACGGGCCAACATCAGCCCCAGCATTTT
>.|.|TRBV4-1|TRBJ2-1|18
CASSQDLSSGMVVDEQFF
TGCGCCAGCAGCCAAGATCTTAGTTCGGGGATGGTGGTCGATGAGCAGTTCTTC
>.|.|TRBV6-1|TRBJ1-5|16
CASSELLRAGNQPQHF
TGTGCCAGCAGTGAATTACTGAGGGCGGGGAATCAGCCCCAGCATTTT
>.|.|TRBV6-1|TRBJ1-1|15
CASTRGEGMNTEAFF
TGTGCCAGCACCCGAGGGGAAGGGATGAACACTGAAGCTTTCTTT
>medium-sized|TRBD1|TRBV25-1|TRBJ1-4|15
CASAGTGARDEKLFF
TGTGCCAGCGCTGGGACAGGGGCGAGGGATGAAAAACTGTTTTTT
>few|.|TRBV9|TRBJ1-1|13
CASSAGIATEAFF
TGTGCCAGCAGCGCGGGGATCGCCACTGAAGCTTTCTTT
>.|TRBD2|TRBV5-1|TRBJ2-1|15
CASSFGTSGGLEQFF
TGCGCCAGCAGCTTCGGGACTAGCGGGGGCCTTGAGCAGTTCTTC
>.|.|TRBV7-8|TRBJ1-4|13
CASASHEEEKLFF
TGTGCCAGCGCCTCACACGAAGAAGAAAAACTGTTTTTT
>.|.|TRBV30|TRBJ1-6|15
CAWSGIPAPNSPLHF
TGTGCCTGGAGTGGGATCCCGGCCCCTAATTCACCCCTCCACTTT
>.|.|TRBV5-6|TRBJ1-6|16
CASSRAGSTLNSPLHF
TGTGCCAGCAGCCGTGCAGGGAGTACCTTAAATTCACCCCTCCACTTT
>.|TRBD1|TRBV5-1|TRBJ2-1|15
CASSLDGQGGNEQFF
TGCGCCAGCAGCTTGGATGGACAGGGTGGCAATGAGCAGTTCTTC
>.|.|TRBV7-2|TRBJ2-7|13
CASSRLGLYEQYF
TGTGCCAGCAGCCGACTTGGACTCTACGAGCAGTACTTC
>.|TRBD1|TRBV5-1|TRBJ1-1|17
CASSLGAGGTTNTEAFF
TGCGCCAGCAGCTTAGGTGCAGGGGGCACCACGAACACTGAAGCTTTCTTT
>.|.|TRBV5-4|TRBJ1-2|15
CASSFDASGADGYTF
TGTGCCAGCAGCTTCGACGCATCAGGGGCTGATGGCTACACCTTC
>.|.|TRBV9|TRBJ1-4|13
CASSPWPGKKLFF
TGTGCCAGCAGTCCGTGGCCAGGCAAAAAACTGTTTTTT
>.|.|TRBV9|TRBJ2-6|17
CASSVVSGGIGANVLTF
TGTGCCAGCAGCGTAGTCTCCGGGGGAATCGGGGCCAACGTCCTGACTTTC
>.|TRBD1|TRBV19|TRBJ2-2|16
CASSKGDRANTGELFF
TGTGCCAGTAGTAAAGGGGACAGGGCGAACACCGGGGAGCTGTTTTTT
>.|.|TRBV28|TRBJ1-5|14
CASSFYTNLQPQHF
TGTGCCAGCAGTTTCTACACAAATCTACAGCCCCAGCATTTT
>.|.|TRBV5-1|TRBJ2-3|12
CASSPPPGTQYF
TGCGCCAGCAGCCCCCCTCCGGGTACGCAGTATTTT
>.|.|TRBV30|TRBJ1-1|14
CAWSPRGFYTEAFF
TGTGCCTGGAGCCCCAGAGGGTTTTACACTGAAGCTTTCTTT
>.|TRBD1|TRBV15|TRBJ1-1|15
CATSRDLGDRDSAFF
TGTGCCACCAGCAGAGATCTTGGGGACAGGGATTCAGCTTTCTTT
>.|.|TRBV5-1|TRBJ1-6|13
CASSGQSNSPLHF
TGCGCCAGCAGCGGTCAGTCTAATTCACCCCTCCACTTT
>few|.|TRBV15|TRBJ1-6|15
CATSSPLSPYSPLHF
TGTGCCACCAGCAGCCCACTATCCCCCTATTCACCCCTCCACTTT
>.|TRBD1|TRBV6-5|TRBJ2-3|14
CASRLTDRANTQYF
TGTGCCAGCAGACTAACGGACAGGGCGAATACGCAGTATTTT
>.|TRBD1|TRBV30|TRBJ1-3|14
CAWTGTGTGNTIYF
TGTGCCTGGACCGGGACAGGGACTGGAAACACCATATATTTT
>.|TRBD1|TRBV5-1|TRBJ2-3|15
CASSSGQGSTDTQYF
TGCGCCAGCAGCTCGGGACAGGGTAGCACAGATACGCAGTATTTT
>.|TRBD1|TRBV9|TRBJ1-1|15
CASSVERTGGPRAFF
TGTGCCAGCAGCGTAGAGAGGACAGGGGGCCCTCGAGCTTTCTTT
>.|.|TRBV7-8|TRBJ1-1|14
CASSLGGVGTEAFF
TGTGCCAGCAGCCTGGGGGGTGTGGGCACTGAAGCTTTCTTT
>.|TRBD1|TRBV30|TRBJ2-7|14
CAYKKTGFFYEQYF
TGTGCCTATAAAAAGACAGGGTTCTTCTACGAGCAGTACTTC
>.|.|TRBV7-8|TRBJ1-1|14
CASSLEPVNTEAFF
TGTGCCAGCAGCTTAGAGCCTGTGAACACTGAAGCTTTCTTT
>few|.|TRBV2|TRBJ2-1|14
CASLIHPPTDEQFF
TGTGCCAGCCTGATTCACCCTCCTACGGATGAGCAGTTCTTC
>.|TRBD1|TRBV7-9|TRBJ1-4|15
CASSKPGTAYEKLFF
TGTGCCAGCAGCAAGCCCGGGACAGCGTATGAAAAACTGTTTTTT
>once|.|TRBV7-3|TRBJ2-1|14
CASSFGSSYNEQFF
TGTGCCAGCAGCTTCGGAAGCTCCTACAATGAGCAGTTCTTC
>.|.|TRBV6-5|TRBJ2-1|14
CASSPWTDDNEQFF
TGTGCCAGCAGTCCCTGGACGGATGACAATGAGCAGTTCTTC
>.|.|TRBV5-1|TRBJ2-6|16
CASFRGPYSGANVLTF
TGCGCCAGTTTTCGGGGACCGTACTCTGGGGCCAACGTCCTGACTTTC
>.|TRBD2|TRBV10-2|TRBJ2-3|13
CASTGAEWGGQYF
TGCGCCAGCACCGGGGCTGAGTGGGGGGGGCAGTATTTT
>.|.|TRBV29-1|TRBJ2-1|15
CSVEDPWRGGNEQFF
TGCAGCGTTGAAGATCCTTGGCGGGGAGGCAATGAGCAGTTCTTC
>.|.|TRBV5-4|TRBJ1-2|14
CASSSSDLPYGYTF
TGTGCCAGCAGCTCCTCGGACCTCCCCTATGGCTACACCTTC
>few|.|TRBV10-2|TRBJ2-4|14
CASSTQGSVAIQYF
TGCGCCAGCAGTACACAGGGAAGTGTCGCCATTCAGTACTTC